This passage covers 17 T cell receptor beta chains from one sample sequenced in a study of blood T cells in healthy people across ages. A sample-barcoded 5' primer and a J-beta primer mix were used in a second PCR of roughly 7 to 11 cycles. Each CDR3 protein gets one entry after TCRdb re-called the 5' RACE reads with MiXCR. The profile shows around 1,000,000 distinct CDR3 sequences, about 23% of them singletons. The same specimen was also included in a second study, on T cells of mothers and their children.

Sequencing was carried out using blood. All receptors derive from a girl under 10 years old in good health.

The CDR3 sequence: CSAPGTDSAEAFF. For the CDR3, the DNA is TGCAGCGCCCCCGGCACGGATTCGGCTGAAGCTTTCTTT. V gene TRBV29-1 combines with J gene TRBJ1-1; D unresolved. The CDR3 has 13 amino acids. Germline loops: CDR1 SQVTM, CDR2 ANQGSEA. V was cut by 7 bases and J by 6 bases, with 18 bases left in between.

The CDR3 reads CASSQDLTEDETQYF. Written as DNA, the CDR3 is TGTGCCAGCAGCCAAGATCTAACAGAGGACGAGACCCAGTACTTC. The chain recombines TRBV4-2 with TRBJ2-5, with D unresolved. The ends were cut back, 0 bases at V and 5 bases at J, with 13 bases in the middle. CDR1 and CDR2 (germline): LGHNA, YNFKEQ. CDR3 size: 15 residues.

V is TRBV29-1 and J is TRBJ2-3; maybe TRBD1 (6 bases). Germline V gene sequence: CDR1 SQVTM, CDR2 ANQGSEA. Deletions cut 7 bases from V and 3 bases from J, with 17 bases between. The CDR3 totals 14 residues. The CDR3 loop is CSGNRDTSTDTQYF. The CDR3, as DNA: TGCAGCGGCAACCGGGACACCAGTACAGATACGCAGTATTTT.

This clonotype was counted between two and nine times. DNA of the CDR3: TGTGCCAGCAGCACCTATCCCGGGACGGATTATGGCTACACCTTC. It is translated as CASSTYPGTDYGYTF. The rearrangement links TRBV7-9 to TRBJ1-2; D perhaps matches TRBD1 (5 bases). The CDR3 covers 15 residues. The germline V and J ends were trimmed by 5 bases and 5 bases, with 18 bases remaining between them. Germline values: CDR1 SEHNR, CDR2 FQNEAQ (reference sequence).

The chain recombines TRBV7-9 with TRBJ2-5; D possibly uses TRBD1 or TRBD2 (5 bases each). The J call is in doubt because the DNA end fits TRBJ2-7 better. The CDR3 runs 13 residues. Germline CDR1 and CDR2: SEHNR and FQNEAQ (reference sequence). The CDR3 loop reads CASSSGDDYEQYF. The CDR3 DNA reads TGTGCCAGCAGCTCCGGGGACGATTACGAGCAGTACTTC.

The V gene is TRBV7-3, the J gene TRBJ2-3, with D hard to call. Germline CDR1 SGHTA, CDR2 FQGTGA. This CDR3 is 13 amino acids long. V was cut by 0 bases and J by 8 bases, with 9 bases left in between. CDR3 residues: CASSLTQFGTQYF. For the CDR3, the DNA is TGTGCCAGCAGCTTAACCCAGTTCGGTACGCAGTATTTT. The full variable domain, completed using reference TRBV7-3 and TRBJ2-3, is GAGVSQTPSNKVTEKGKYVELRCDPISGHTALYWYRQSLGQGPEFLIYFQGTGAADDSGLPNDRFFAVRPEGSVSTLKIQRTERGDSAVYLCASSLTQFGTQYFGPGTRLTVL.

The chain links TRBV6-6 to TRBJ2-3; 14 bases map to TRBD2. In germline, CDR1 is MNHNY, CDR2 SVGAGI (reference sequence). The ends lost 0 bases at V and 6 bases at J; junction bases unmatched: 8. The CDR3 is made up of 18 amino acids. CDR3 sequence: CASSYSTSGGAVTDTQYF. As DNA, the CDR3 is TGTGCCAGCAGTTACTCGACTAGCGGGGGGGCGGTTACGGATACGCAGTATTTT.

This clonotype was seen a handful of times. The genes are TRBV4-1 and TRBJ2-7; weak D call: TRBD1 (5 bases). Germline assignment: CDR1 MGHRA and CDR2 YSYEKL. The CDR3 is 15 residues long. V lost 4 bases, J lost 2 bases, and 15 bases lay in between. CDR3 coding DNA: TGCGCCAGCAGCCCCATGGGGCAGGTCGCCTACGAGCAGTACTTC. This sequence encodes CASSPMGQVAYEQYF.

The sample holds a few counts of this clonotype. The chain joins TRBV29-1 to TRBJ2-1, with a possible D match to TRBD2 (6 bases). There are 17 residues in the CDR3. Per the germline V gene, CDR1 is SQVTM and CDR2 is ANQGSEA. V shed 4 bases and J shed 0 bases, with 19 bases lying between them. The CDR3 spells CSVGGEGGRSSYNEQFF. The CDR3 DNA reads TGCAGCGTTGGGGGGGAAGGCGGCAGAAGCTCCTACAATGAGCAGTTCTTC.

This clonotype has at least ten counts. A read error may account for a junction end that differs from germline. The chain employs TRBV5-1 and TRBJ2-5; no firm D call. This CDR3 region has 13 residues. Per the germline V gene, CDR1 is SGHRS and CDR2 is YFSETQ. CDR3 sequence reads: CASSLEGLETQYF. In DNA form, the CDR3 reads TGTGCCAGCAGCTTAGAAGGGCTGGAGACCCAGTACTTC.

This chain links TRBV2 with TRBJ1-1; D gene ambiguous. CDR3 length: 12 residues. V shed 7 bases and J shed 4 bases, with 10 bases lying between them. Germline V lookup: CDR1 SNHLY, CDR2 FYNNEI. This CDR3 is CASTPAGTEAFF. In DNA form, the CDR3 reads TGTGCCAGCACCCCAGCGGGCACTGAAGCTTTCTTT. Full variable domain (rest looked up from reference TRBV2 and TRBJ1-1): EPEVTQTPSHQVTQMGQEVILRCVPISNHLYFYWYRQILGQKVEFLVSFYNNEISEKSEIFDDQFSVERPDGSNFTLKIRSTKLEDSAMYFCASTPAGTEAFFGQGTRLTVV.

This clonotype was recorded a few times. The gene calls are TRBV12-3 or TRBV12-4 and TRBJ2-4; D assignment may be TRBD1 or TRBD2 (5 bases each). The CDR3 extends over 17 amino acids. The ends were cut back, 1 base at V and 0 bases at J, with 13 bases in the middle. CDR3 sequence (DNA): TGTGCCAGCAGTTTAGGGGGCGGGTATCAAGCCAAAAACATTCAGTACTTC. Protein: CASSLGGGYQAKNIQYF.

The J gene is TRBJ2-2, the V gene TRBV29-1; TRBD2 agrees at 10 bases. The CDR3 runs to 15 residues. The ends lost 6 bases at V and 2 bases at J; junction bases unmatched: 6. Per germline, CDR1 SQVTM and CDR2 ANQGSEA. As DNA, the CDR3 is TGCAGCGTCTTAACTAGCGGGAAAAACACCGGGGAGCTGTTTTTT. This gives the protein CSVLTSGKNTGELFF.

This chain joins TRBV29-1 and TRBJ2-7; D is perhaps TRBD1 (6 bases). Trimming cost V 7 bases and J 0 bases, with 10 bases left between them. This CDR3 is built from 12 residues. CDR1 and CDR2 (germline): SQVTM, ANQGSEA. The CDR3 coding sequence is TGCAGCGCCGGACAGTACTCCTACGAGCAGTACTTC. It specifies CSAGQYSYEQYF.

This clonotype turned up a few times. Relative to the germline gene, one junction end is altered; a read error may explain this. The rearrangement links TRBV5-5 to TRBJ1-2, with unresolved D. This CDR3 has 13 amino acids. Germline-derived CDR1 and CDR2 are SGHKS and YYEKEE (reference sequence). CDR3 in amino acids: CASTNLVSDGYTF. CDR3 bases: TGTGCCAGCACCAACTTGGTTTCCGATGGTTACACCTTC.

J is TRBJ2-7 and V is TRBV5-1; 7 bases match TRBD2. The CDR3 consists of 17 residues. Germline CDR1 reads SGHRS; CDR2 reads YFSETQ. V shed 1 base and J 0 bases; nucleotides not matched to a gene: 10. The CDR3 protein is CASSLSGGGRYSYEQYF. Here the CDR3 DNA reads TGCGCCAGCAGCTTGTCCGGAGGCGGGAGATACTCCTACGAGCAGTACTTC.

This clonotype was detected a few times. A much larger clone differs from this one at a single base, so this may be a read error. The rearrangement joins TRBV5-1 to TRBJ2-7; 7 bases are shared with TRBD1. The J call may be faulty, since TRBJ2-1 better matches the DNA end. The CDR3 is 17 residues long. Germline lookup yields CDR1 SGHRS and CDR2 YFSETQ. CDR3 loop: CASSLEGAGSGFNEQFF. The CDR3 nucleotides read TGCGCCAGCAGCTTGGAGGGGGCAGGTTCGGGGTTTAACGAGCAGTTCTTC.